The rows below give T cell receptor beta chains drawn from one sample of a study of persistence of HIV-infected CD4 T cells. The repertoire was sequenced with immunoSEQ multiplex PCR; TCRdb's copy has only in-frame clones and lacks some. In the table there are more than 30,000 clones, around 82% of which are singletons. Antigens of these TCRs are unknown. Sequencing used CD4+ T cells sorted from PBMCs after approximately 20-hour stimulation, obtained from a patient who received antiretroviral therapy. The receptors derive from an adult woman with HIV who was CMV-seropositive. Both conserved end residues are part of each CDR3. The order of the fields is V gene, CDR3 protein.

>TRBV2
CASSEGRVSNQPQHF
>TRBV7-9
CASSRDRGSFNTEAFF
>TRBV29-1
CSVGSGGGELFF
>TRBV19
CASSIGPAGTDTQYF
>TRBV5-1
CASSVSGTPDSGNTIYF
>TRBV13
CASSHGARSTDTQYF
>TRBV19
CASSSGRAGF
>TRBV6-6
CASSYLGQDGYTF
>TRBV6-4
CASSPTGGIRYTEAFF
>TRBV7-9
CASNWGDSRGDTQYF
>TRBV7-8
CASSSEARSYSGNTIYF
>TRBV3-1/TRBV3-2
CASSQGRGRGYGYTF
>TRBV5-4
CASSLDSSGRIYEQYF
>TRBV28
CASSPPGLAGGTGELFF
>TRBV19
CASSQAPSFQPQHF
>TRBV27
CASSLGLPSGANVLTF
>TRBV3-1/TRBV3-2
CASSQDWTGAPYEQYF
>TRBV5-8
CASSLGAGRSYEQYF
>TRBV27
CASSPQGTGELFF
>TRBV19
CASTEREVGKDEQFF
>TRBV28
CASIPLTGGVIGEQFF
>TRBV5-4
CASSSRGGGGTDTQYF
>TRBV9
CASSPHGLAGVLSYEQYF
>TRBV5-6
CASSWTGPTNYGYTF
>TRBV3-1/TRBV3-2
CASSQDGTGDLVETQYF
>TRBV28
CASSDERDIQYF
>TRBV28
CASRGFLTGYTDTQYF
>TRBV5-4
CASSLGAGGPGTQYF
>TRBV7-2
CASSLSGGRETQYF
>TRBV6-2/TRBV6-3
CASSKGLAGTRGADTQYF
>TRBV5-1
CASSLDGQQAFF
>TRBV5-1
CASSLGGGEGEQYF
>TRBV2
CASSAQGTLQGSPLHF
>TRBV15
CATSSGPVGRLGYNSPLHF
>TRBV19
CASRQVSNTGELFF
>TRBV5-1
CASSLAGVSNQPQHF
>TRBV28
CASSLSSGGDYGYTF
>TRBV2
CASSKGYEQYF
>TRBV14
CASRHTSGSYNEQFF
>TRBV5-4
CASSQTGMSSYEQYF
>TRBV19
CASSIARNNSPLHF
>TRBV18
CASSRTLEDEQFF
>TRBV10-3
CASAGLSNTGELFF
>TRBV7-9
CASSLSRSATNEKLFF
>TRBV19
CASSVLAGGDYEQYF
>TRBV6-5
CASSYTRTGGNSPLHF
>TRBV5-1
CASSLAEEAGAFF